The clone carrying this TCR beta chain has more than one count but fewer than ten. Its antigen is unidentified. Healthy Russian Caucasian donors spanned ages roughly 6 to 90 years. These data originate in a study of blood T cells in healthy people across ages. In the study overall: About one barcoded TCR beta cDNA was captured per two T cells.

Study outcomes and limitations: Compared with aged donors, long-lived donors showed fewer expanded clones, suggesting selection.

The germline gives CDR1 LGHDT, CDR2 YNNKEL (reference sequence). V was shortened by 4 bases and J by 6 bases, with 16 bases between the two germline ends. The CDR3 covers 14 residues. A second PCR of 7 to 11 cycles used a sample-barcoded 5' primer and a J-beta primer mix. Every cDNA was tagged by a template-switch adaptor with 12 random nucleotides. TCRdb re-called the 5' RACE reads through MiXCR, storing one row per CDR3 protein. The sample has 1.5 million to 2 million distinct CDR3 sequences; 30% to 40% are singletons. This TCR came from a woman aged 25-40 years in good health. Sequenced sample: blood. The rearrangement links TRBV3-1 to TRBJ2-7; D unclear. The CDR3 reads CASSPVRAAPEQYF. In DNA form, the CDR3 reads TGTGCCAGCAGCCCCGTTAGGGCAGCCCCCGAGCAGTACTTC.